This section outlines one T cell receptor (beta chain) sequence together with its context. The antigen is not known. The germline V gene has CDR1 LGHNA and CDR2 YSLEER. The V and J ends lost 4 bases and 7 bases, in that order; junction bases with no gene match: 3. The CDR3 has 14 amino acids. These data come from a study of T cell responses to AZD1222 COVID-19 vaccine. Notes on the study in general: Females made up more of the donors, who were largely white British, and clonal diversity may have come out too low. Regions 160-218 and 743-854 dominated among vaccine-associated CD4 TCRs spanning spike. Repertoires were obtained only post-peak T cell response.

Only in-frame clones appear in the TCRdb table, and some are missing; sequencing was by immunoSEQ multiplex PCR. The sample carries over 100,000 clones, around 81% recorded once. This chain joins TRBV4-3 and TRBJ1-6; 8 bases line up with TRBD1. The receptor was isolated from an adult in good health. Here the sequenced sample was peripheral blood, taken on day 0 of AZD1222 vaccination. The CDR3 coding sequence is TGCGCCAGCAGCCGGTGGACAGGGAATTCACCCCTCCACTTT. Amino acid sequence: CASSRWTGNSPLHF.